The T cell receptor (beta chain) under discussion was sequenced for a study of blood T cell repertoires in COVID-19. Study background: In each case, the material was cDNA or gDNA derived from T cells, B-cell-depleted T cells, or PBMCs.

Germline values: CDR1 SNHLY, CDR2 FYNNEI. Between the trimmed V and J ends, which lost 4 bases and 8 bases, there was a span of 11 bases. CDR3 length: 12 amino acids. Repertoires were generated with immunoSEQ multiplex PCR, while TCRdb's copy carries only in-frame clones and drops some. The profile shows 120,000 to 150,000 clones, about 87% of them singletons. This TCR came from a woman of 80 years or more with acute or convalescent COVID-19. V is TRBV2 and J is TRBJ1-1, with D tentatively TRBD1 (5 bases). The sample was peripheral blood. CDR3 loop: CASSGDGGEAFF. The CDR3 DNA follows: TGTGCCAGCAGTGGGGACGGGGGAGAAGCTTTCTTT.